The 27 T cell receptor beta chains below all came from one sample that was sequenced in a study of cytomegalovirus exposure and HLA in healthy donors. In the PCR, 60 Vbeta and 13 Jbeta primers were used. Profiled with immunoSEQ multiplex PCR; TCRdb holds only in-frame clones, not every one. This sample carries over 200,000 clones, about 74% of them seen once, and the ten largest clones take approximately 1.7%. The specimen was PBMCs. These receptors all stem from a woman aged 25 to 39 in good health and CMV-seronegative.

The V call is TRBV5-1, the J call TRBJ1-1; 11 bases line up with TRBD1. Germline V CDR1 and CDR2: SGHRS, YFSETQ. CDR3 size: 16 residues. With V trimmed by 4 bases and J by 4 bases, 9 bases remained unmatched. The DNA of the CDR3 is TGCGCCAGCAGCCGAACCGGACAGGGGGCGAGCACTGAAGCTTTCTTT. It encodes CASSRTGQGASTEAFF.

The chain employs TRBV6-5 and TRBJ2-1; 16 positions agree with TRBD2. CDR1 MNHEY and CDR2 SVGAGI come from the germline V gene. The CDR3 has 15 amino acids. The trim removed 6 bases at V and 7 bases at J, leaving 3 bases unmatched. DNA for the CDR3: TGTGCCAGCAGGATGGGACTAGCGGGAGGGAATGAGCAGTTCTTC. It translates to CASRMGLAGGNEQFF.

This chain joins TRBV30 and TRBJ1-4; D unclear. This CDR3 spans 14 amino acids. V dropped 0 bases and J dropped 5 bases, with 10 bases sitting between them. Germline V gene lookup returns CDR1 GTSNPN and CDR2 SVGIG (reference sequence). Written as DNA, the CDR3 is TGTGCCTGGAGTGTACACGCATTGAATGAAAAACTGTTTTTT. Amino acids: CAWSVHALNEKLFF.

The chain uses TRBV18 and TRBJ1-1; D is undetermined. Germline CDR1 and CDR2: KGHSH and LQKENI. V shed 3 bases and J shed 5 bases, with 22 bases lying between them. The length of the CDR3 is 17 residues. DNA of the CDR3: TGTGCCAGCTCACCTCTATCCCTCTGGGAGGAGAGGACTGAAGCTTTCTTT. Residues: CASSPLSLWEERTEAFF. The variable domain in full, completed from reference TRBV18 and TRBJ1-1, reads NAGVMQNPRHLVRRRGQEARLRCSPMKGHSHVYWYRQLPEEGLKFMVYLQKENIIDESGMPKERFSAEFPKEGPSILRIQQVVRGDSAAYFCASSPLSLWEERTEAFFGQGTRLTVV.

The V gene is TRBV7-6, the J gene TRBJ1-1; TRBD1 is a possible D gene (5 bases). The CDR3 runs to 16 residues. The V end was cut by 1 base, the J end by 3 bases, with 15 bases between. Germline V gives CDR1 SGHVS, CDR2 FNYEAQ. CDR3 DNA: TGTGCCAGCAGCTTAGGGGCCCGACAGACCCACACTGAAGCTTTCTTT. Its translation is CASSLGARQTHTEAFF.

This clone was detected a few times. J is TRBJ2-2 and V is TRBV19, with 10 nucleotides matching TRBD1. The trim removed 9 bases at V and 4 bases at J, leaving 2 bases unmatched. The germline V gene has CDR1 LNHDA and CDR2 SQIVND (reference sequence). This CDR3 is 13 amino acids long. CDR3 sequence reads: CASRDRGTGELFF. CDR3 nucleotides: TGTGCCAGCCGGGACAGGGGCACCGGGGAGCTGTTTTTT.

The V gene is TRBV27, the J gene TRBJ1-2; the D gene is possibly TRBD1 (5 bases). Trimming left V 6 bases short and J 8 bases short, with 16 bases between. This CDR3 has 13 amino acids. Germline lookup yields CDR1 MNHEY and CDR2 SMNVEV (reference sequence). In DNA, the CDR3 is TGTGCCAGCAGCGAAGGTTGGGGCGGAGGCTACACCTTC. Amino acids: CASSEGWGGGYTF.

DNA of the CDR3: TGTGCCAGCAGTGGGGACAGGGGGGCTGAAGCTTTCTTT. Protein sequence: CASSGDRGAEAFF. The chain links TRBV25-1 to TRBJ1-1; 11 bases are shared with TRBD1. Trimming removed 4 bases from V and 6 bases from J; junction bases left unmatched: 1. Germline assignment: CDR1 MGHDK and CDR2 SYGVNS. The CDR3 runs 13 residues.

The chain recombines TRBV28 with TRBJ2-2; 8 nucleotides align to TRBD2. J was trimmed by 3 bases and V by 4 bases; bases with no gene match: 7. The V gene's germline CDR1 is MDHEN and CDR2 SYDVKM. This CDR3 region has 16 residues. In nucleotides, the CDR3 is TGTGCCAGCAGTTACTCCGGGGGGGCTTACACCGGGGAGCTGTTTTTT. Amino acid sequence: CASSYSGGAYTGELFF.

In this sample, this clone turned up a few times. J is TRBJ1-1 and V is TRBV2; no definite D call. The V end lost 1 base, the J end lost 3 bases, and 15 bases lay between the germline ends. Germline CDR1 SNHLY, CDR2 FYNNEI. This CDR3 is built from 16 residues. The CDR3 nucleotides read TGTGCCAGCAGTGAAGTTCCCCGGACTGCCGACACTGAAGCTTTCTTT. As protein: CASSEVPRTADTEAFF.

This chain uses TRBV11-2 with TRBJ2-1; 8 nucleotides align to TRBD1. V shed 3 bases, J shed 7 bases, and the junction held 5 bases outside the gene matches. CDR3 length equals 14 residues. The germline gives CDR1 SGHAT, CDR2 FQNNGV. CDR3 sequence (DNA): TGTGCCAGCAGCTTTGGGACAGGCCCAAATGAGCAGTTCTTC. It is translated as CASSFGTGPNEQFF.

The rearrangement links TRBV14 to TRBJ2-7; D ambiguous. The CDR3 contains 13 residues. Between the trimmed V and J ends, which lost 1 base and 5 bases, there was a span of 9 bases. Germline V gene data show CDR1 as SGHDN and CDR2 as FVKESK. In nucleotides, the CDR3 is TGTGCCAGCAGCCAAGGCCCTCGGGACGAGCAGTACTTC. This sequence encodes CASSQGPRDEQYF.

This clone was detected a few times. This chain uses TRBV6-1 with TRBJ1-6, with unresolved D. Germline CDR1 reads MNHNS; CDR2 reads SASEGT. The CDR3 contains 15 residues. V lost 1 base and J lost 4, with 8 bases in between. CDR3 sequence: CASSEVQTYNSPLHF. DNA of the CDR3: TGTGCCAGCAGTGAAGTACAGACATATAATTCACCCCTCCACTTT.

The rearrangement joins TRBV6-1 to TRBJ1-2; D might be TRBD1 (5 bases). Looked up from germline, CDR1 is MNHNS and CDR2 is SASEGT. The length of the CDR3 is 15 residues. Trimming removed 5 bases from V and 0 bases from J, with 13 bases in between. CDR3: CASSSPPTANYGYTF. The CDR3 DNA reads TGTGCCAGCAGTTCCCCACCGACAGCTAACTATGGCTACACCTTC.

Regarding this clone: This sample includes further DNA sequences coding for the same CDR3. This chain uses TRBV6-6 with TRBJ1-2, with a possible D match to TRBD1 (5 bases). Trimming left V 0 bases short and J 7 bases short, with 12 bases between. This CDR3 is 14 amino acids long. Germline V lookup: CDR1 MNHNY, CDR2 SVGAGI (reference sequence). CDR3 bases: TGTGCCAGCAGTTACTCTACAGGAGCCCGTGGCTACACCTTC. It yields the protein CASSYSTGARGYTF.

The rearrangement joins TRBV6-6 to TRBJ1-1; 7 positions match TRBD1. Per germline, CDR1 MNHNY and CDR2 SVGAGI (reference sequence). The CDR3 is made up of 14 amino acids. V lost 6 bases and J lost 4; bases outside the gene matches: 8. The CDR3 loop is CASSRQGQSTEAFF. In DNA form, the CDR3 reads TGTGCCAGCAGCAGACAGGGTCAGAGCACTGAAGCTTTCTTT.

V is TRBV7-2 and J is TRBJ1-5; D ambiguous. The CDR3 totals 15 residues. The V gene's germline CDR1 is SGHTA and CDR2 FQGNSA. V was trimmed by 7 bases and J by 3 bases, leaving 16 bases between them. Here the CDR3 reads CASTRGGSINQPQHF. CDR3 coding DNA: TGTGCCAGCACCCGGGGAGGCAGTATCAATCAGCCCCAGCATTTT.

The rearrangement joins TRBV9 to TRBJ2-1, with TRBD2 identical over 9 bases. This CDR3 spans 14 amino acids. The V gene end was trimmed by 6 bases and the J gene end by 9 bases; junction bases not matched to a gene: 10. The germline gives CDR1 SGDLS, CDR2 YYNGEE. Here the CDR3 reads CASTPGTSISEQFF. For the CDR3, the DNA is TGTGCCAGCACCCCCGGGACTAGCATCAGTGAGCAGTTCTTC.

The chain has TRBV7-9 and TRBJ2-7, with D perhaps matching TRBD1 (6 bases). Trimming took off 9 bases at V and 2 bases at J, with 20 bases between the two ends. The CDR3 extends over 15 amino acids. Germline V CDR1 and CDR2: SEHNR, FQNEAQ (reference sequence). The CDR3: CARAPQGQKTYEQYF. CDR3 nucleotide sequence: TGTGCCAGAGCTCCACAGGGACAAAAGACCTACGAGCAGTACTTC.

The CDR3 bases are TGTGCCAGCAGCCAACTATCGCAAGAGACCCAGTACTTC. As protein: CASSQLSQETQYF. V and J are TRBV13 and TRBJ2-5; D call uncertain. Trimming pared 5 bases from V and 2 bases from J, leaving 9 bases between. The CDR3 covers 13 residues. Germline values: CDR1 PRHDT, CDR2 FYEKMQ (reference sequence). Full variable domain (outside the CDR3, taken from reference TRBV13 and TRBJ2-5): AAGVIQSPRHLIKEKRETATLKCYPIPRHDTVYWYQQGPGQDPQFLISFYEKMQSDKGSIPDRFSAQQFSDYHSELNMSSLELGDSALYFCASSQLSQETQYFGPGTRLLVL.

This clone was counted once. The chain employs TRBV9 and TRBJ2-7; D might be TRBD1 (6 bases). Trimming removed 0 bases at V and 7 bases at J, with 23 bases between. Germline-derived CDR1 and CDR2 are SGDLS and YYNGEE. The CDR3 covers 17 residues. CDR3 protein: CASSVGLSTGHHEEQYF. The DNA for the CDR3 is TGTGCCAGCAGCGTAGGACTTTCCACGGGACACCATGAAGAGCAGTACTTC.

The V and J genes are TRBV19 and TRBJ1-1, with D uncertain. V lost 3 bases, J lost 3 bases, and 11 bases lay in between. Germline CDR1 LNHDA, CDR2 SQIVND (reference sequence). The CDR3 has 14 residues. CDR3 nucleotides: TGTGCCAGTAGTATTATCGCAGGCCACACTGAAGCTTTCTTT. This sequence encodes CASSIIAGHTEAFF.

This clone was recorded a few times. The chain has TRBV6-6 and TRBJ1-3; D gene unclear. The CDR3 contains 11 residues. V lost 6 bases and J 7 bases, leaving 7 bases between the germline ends. Germline CDR1 and CDR2: MNHNY and SVGAGI (reference sequence). The DNA for the CDR3 is TGTGCCAGCAGGGAGAGGAACACCATATATTTT. This encodes CASRERNTIYF.

This clone was detected a few times. The CDR3 sequence is CASRLVSGHYEQYF. CDR3 nucleotides: TGTGCCAGCAGACTCGTATCAGGTCACTACGAGCAGTACTTC. The chain recombines TRBV6-6 with TRBJ2-7, with D unclear. The V gene lost 6 bases and the J gene lost 3 bases, with 15 bases spanning the gap. Germline CDR1 is MNHNY and CDR2 is SVGAGI (reference sequence). The CDR3 sequence is 14 residues long.

This clone was observed a handful of times. This rearrangement joins TRBV6-1 to TRBJ1-5; 8 bases map to TRBD1. The CDR3 loop spans 19 amino acids. The V gene's germline CDR1 is MNHNS and CDR2 SASEGT. Trimming at V came to 1 base and at J to 1 base, leaving 12 bases not matched to a gene. In DNA form, the CDR3 reads TGTGCCAGCAGTGAAGAGTTAAGGGGACAGGTGCTGAGCAATCAGCCCCAGCATTTT. Protein sequence: CASSEELRGQVLSNQPQHF.

This chain links TRBV27 with TRBJ2-7; D is perhaps TRBD1 (6 bases). Germline assignment: CDR1 MNHEY and CDR2 SMNVEV (reference sequence). Trimming shortened V by 1 base and J by 2 bases, and 12 bases separated the two germline ends. The CDR3 totals 15 residues. The CDR3 region has the DNA TGTGCCAGCAGTTTATTTTCAGGGGCCGCCTACGAGCAGTACTTC. This sequence encodes CASSLFSGAAYEQYF.

The rearrangement joins TRBV25-1 to TRBJ2-1; D might be TRBD2 (6 bases). Trimming pared 4 bases from V and 3 bases from J, leaving 13 bases between. The germline CDR1 and CDR2 sequences are MGHDK and SYGVNS. The CDR3 totals 15 residues. The CDR3 loop reads CASSAQRVNYNEQFF. DNA of the CDR3: TGTGCCAGCAGTGCCCAGCGGGTGAACTACAATGAGCAGTTCTTC.